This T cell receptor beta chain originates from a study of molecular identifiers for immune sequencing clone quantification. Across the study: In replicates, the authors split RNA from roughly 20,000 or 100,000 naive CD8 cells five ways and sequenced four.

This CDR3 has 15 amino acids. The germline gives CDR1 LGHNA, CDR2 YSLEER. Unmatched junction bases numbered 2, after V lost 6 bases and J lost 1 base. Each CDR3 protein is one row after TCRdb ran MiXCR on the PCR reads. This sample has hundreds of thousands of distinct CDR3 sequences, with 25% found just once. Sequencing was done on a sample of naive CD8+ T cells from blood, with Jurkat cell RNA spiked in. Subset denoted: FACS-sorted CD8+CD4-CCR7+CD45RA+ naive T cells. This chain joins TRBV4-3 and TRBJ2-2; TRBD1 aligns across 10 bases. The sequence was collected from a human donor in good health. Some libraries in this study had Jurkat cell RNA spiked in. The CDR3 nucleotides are TGCGCCAGCAGGTGGACAGGGGGGAACACCGGGGAGCTGTTTTTT. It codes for CASRWTGGNTGELFF.